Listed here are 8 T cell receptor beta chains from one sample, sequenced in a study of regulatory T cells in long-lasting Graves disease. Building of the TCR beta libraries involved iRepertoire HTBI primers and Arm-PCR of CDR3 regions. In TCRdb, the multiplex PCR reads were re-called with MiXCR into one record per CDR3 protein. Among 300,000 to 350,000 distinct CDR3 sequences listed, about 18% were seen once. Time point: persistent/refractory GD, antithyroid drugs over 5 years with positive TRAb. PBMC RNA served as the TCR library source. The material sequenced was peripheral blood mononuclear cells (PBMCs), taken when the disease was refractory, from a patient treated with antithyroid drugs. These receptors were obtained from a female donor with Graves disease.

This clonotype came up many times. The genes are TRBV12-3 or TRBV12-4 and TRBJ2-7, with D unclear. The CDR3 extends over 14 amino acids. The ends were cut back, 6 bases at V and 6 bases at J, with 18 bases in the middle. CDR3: CASSLGEGEPEQYF. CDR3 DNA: TGTGCCAGCAGCCTTGGGGAAGGAGAACCCGAGCAGTACTTC.

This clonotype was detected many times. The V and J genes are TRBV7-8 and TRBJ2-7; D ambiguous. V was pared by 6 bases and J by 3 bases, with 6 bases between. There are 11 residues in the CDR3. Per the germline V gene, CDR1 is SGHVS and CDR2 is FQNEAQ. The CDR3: CASRYSYEQYF. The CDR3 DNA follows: TGTGCCAGCAGATATAGCTACGAGCAGTACTTC.

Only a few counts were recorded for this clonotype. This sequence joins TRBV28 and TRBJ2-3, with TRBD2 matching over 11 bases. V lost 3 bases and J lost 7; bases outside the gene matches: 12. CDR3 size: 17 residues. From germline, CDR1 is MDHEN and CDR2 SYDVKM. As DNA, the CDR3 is TGTGCCAGCAGTTTGCGGGATAGCGGGAGGGCCGTGAATACGCAGTATTTT. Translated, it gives CASSLRDSGRAVNTQYF.

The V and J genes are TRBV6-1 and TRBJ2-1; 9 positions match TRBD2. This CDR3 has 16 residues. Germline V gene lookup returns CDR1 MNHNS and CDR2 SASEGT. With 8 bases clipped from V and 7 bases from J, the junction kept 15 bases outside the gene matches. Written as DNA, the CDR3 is TGTGCCAGCTCTCCCCCGGGACTAGCCTTACAGAATGAGCAGTTCTTC. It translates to CASSPPGLALQNEQFF.

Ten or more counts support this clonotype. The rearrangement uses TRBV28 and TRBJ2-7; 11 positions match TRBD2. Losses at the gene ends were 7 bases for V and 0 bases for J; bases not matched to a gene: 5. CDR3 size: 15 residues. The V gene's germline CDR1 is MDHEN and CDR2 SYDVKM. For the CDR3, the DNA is TGTGCCAGCAACTTGGGACTAGCGGTCTCCTACGAGCAGTACTTC. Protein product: CASNLGLAVSYEQYF.

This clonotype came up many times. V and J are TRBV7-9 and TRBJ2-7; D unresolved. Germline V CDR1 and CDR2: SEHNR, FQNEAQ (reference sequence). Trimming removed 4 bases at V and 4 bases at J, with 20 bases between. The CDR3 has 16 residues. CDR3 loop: CASSSNVRIPFYEQYF. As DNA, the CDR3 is TGTGCCAGCAGCTCGAACGTTCGGATACCTTTTTACGAGCAGTACTTC.

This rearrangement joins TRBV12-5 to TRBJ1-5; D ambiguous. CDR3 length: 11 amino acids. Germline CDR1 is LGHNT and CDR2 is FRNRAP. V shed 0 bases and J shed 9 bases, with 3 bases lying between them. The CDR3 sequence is CASGLVWPQHF. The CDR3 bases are TGTGCTAGTGGTTTGGTCTGGCCCCAGCATTTT.

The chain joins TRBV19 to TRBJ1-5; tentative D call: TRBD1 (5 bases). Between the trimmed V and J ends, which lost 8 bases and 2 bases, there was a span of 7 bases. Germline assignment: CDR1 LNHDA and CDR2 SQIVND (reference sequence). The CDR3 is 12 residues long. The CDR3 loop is CASCRGNQPQHF. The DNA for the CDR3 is TGTGCCAGTTGCAGGGGCAATCAGCCCCAGCATTTT.